The 15 T cell receptor beta chains below come from one sample, sequenced in a study of shared clonotypes between healthy human individuals. Sequencing used immunoSEQ multiplex PCR; TCRdb keeps in-frame clones, though not all of them. The sample has some 580,000 clones, roughly 98% seen once; the top ten hold around 0.3%. Naive CD8 cells comprised CD45RO-negative, CCR7-positively selected cells, excluding terminally differentiated effector memory CD45RA+ cells. The sequenced sample consisted of naive CD8+ T cells sorted from blood. The receptors shown here come from a man younger than 40 in good health.

The chain has TRBV27 and TRBJ1-2, with D tentatively TRBD1 (5 bases). Germline assignment: CDR1 MNHEY and CDR2 SMNVEV (reference sequence). The CDR3 is made up of 14 amino acids. The ends were cut back, 6 bases at V and 0 bases at J, with 11 bases in the middle. This CDR3 reads CASRAEGTNYGYTF. The DNA for the CDR3 is TGTGCCAGCAGGGCCGAGGGGACTAACTATGGCTACACCTTC.

The rearrangement joins TRBV7-9 to TRBJ2-1; D may be TRBD2 (6 bases). Trimming cost V 7 bases and J 6 bases, with 13 bases left between them. CDR1 and CDR2 (germline): SEHNR, FQNEAQ (reference sequence). The CDR3 is 13 residues long. CDR3 sequence reads: CASIPTRSNEQFF. For the CDR3, the DNA is TGTGCCAGCATCCCGACTAGGAGCAATGAGCAGTTCTTC.

The chain combines TRBV7-3 with TRBJ2-7, with TRBD1 matching 7 bases. Germline values: CDR1 SGHTA, CDR2 FQGTGA. J lost 3 bases, V lost 2 bases, and 1 base had no gene match. This CDR3 is built from 13 residues. In nucleotides, the CDR3 is TGTGCCAGCAGCTTACACAGGGGCTACGAGCAGTACTTC. It yields the protein CASSLHRGYEQYF. Variable domain in full (rest from reference TRBV7-3 and TRBJ2-7): GAGVSQTPSNKVTEKGKYVELRCDPISGHTALYWYRQSLGQGPEFLIYFQGTGAADDSGLPNDRFFAVRPEGSVSTLKIQRTERGDSAVYLCASSLHRGYEQYFGPGTRLTVT.

This clone was detected once. The gene calls are TRBV30 and TRBJ2-5; D might be TRBD2 (6 bases). CDR1 is GTSNPN, CDR2 SVGIG, per germline (reference sequence). Trimming cost V 5 bases and J 4 bases, with 8 bases left between them. The CDR3 is 11 residues long. CDR3 protein: CAWVGGETQYF. The CDR3 DNA sequence: TGTGCCTGGGTGGGAGGAGAGACCCAGTACTTC.

CDR3 sequence reads: CASSQAIRVIGTDTQYF. The CDR3 nucleotides read TGTGCCAGCAGCCAAGCCATTCGAGTGATAGGCACAGATACGCAGTATTTT. The rearrangement joins TRBV4-2 to TRBJ2-3; D remains ambiguous. Per the germline V gene, CDR1 is LGHNA and CDR2 is YNFKEQ. V was shortened by 1 base and J by 1 base, with 15 bases between the two germline ends. This CDR3 region has 17 residues.

The chain links TRBV29-1 to TRBJ2-5, with D possibly TRBD2 on 6 matching bases. V dropped 3 bases and J dropped 3 bases, with 11 bases sitting between them. CDR1 SQVTM and CDR2 ANQGSEA come from the germline V gene. The CDR3 has 13 residues. CDR3 bases: TGCAGCGTTGATTTGACGGGAGAAGAGACCCAGTACTTC. Protein product: CSVDLTGEETQYF.

This CDR3 is CASSPDSVRINEKLFF. CDR3 DNA sequence: TGTGCCAGCAGCCCAGACTCGGTCCGTATTAATGAAAAACTGTTTTTT. V and J are TRBV7-2 and TRBJ1-4, with D unclear. The ends were cut back, 5 bases at V and 4 bases at J, with 17 bases in the middle. Germline V gives CDR1 SGHTA, CDR2 FQGNSA. The CDR3 has 16 amino acids.

The CDR3 protein is CASSPRTGTGGYTF. CDR3 sequence (DNA): TGTGCCAGCAGTCCGCGGACAGGGACCGGTGGCTACACCTTC. The chain carries TRBV27 and TRBJ1-2; 8 bases line up with TRBD1. The ends lost 5 bases at V and 7 bases at J; junction bases unmatched: 9. CDR3 length: 14 amino acids. Germline V gene lookup returns CDR1 MNHEY and CDR2 SMNVEV (reference sequence).

A few counts support this clone. The identical CDR3 is also encoded by other nucleotide sequences in the sample. The chain joins TRBV11-3 to TRBJ2-2, with D hard to call. Germline CDR1 and CDR2: SGHNT and YENEEA. V was pared by 5 bases and J by 2 bases, with 6 bases between. The CDR3 is 13 residues long. DNA for the CDR3: TGTGCCAGCAGCCCCCCAAACACCGGGGAGCTGTTTTTT. Residues: CASSPPNTGELFF.

CDR3 loop: CASSLRFYGAPGELFF. As DNA, the CDR3 is TGCGCCAGCAGCTTGAGGTTTTATGGGGCACCCGGGGAGCTGTTTTTT. V usage is TRBV5-1 and J usage is TRBJ2-2; possibly TRBD1 for D (5 bases). The germline V and J ends were trimmed by 1 base and 6 bases, with 16 bases remaining between them. The CDR3 runs to 16 residues. The germline V gene has CDR1 SGHRS and CDR2 YFSETQ.

The chain employs TRBV10-3 and TRBJ2-7; 7 bases map to TRBD1. The germline V gene encodes CDR1 ENHRY and CDR2 SYGVKD. The CDR3 is made up of 12 amino acids. Trimming took 8 bases from V and 4 from J; bases not matched to a gene: 5. CDR3 nucleotides: TGTGCCATCGGACAGGTAGAATACGAGCAGTACTTC. Protein: CAIGQVEYEQYF.

The genes are TRBV5-5 and TRBJ2-7, with TRBD2 matching over 7 bases. The germline gives CDR1 SGHKS, CDR2 YYEKEE (reference sequence). The V gene end was trimmed by 2 bases and the J gene end by 2 bases; junction bases not matched to a gene: 7. The CDR3 extends over 15 amino acids. In nucleotides, the CDR3 is TGTGCCAGCAGCTTCTCGGCGGGAGCTCCCTACGAGCAGTACTTC. It encodes CASSFSAGAPYEQYF.

This rearrangement joins TRBV5-4 to TRBJ2-3, with TRBD1 identical over 10 bases. The CDR3 extends over 15 amino acids. The trim removed 4 bases at V and 0 bases at J, leaving 2 bases unmatched. Germline CDR1 and CDR2: SGHNT and YYREEE (reference sequence). Here the CDR3 reads CASSTGQGSTDTQYF. The DNA for the CDR3 is TGTGCCAGCAGCACGGGACAGGGGAGCACAGATACGCAGTATTTT.

The chain uses TRBV27 and TRBJ1-1; D might be TRBD1 (6 bases). Germline-derived CDR1 and CDR2 are MNHEY and SMNVEV (reference sequence). CDR3 length: 12 residues. Trimming shortened V by 5 bases and J by 8 bases, and 12 bases separated the two germline ends. The CDR3 nucleotides are TGTGCCAGCAGTCTACAGGGATCCGAAGCTTTCTTT. Translation: CASSLQGSEAFF.

This sequence joins TRBV6-1 and TRBJ2-7, with a weak D call TRBD1 (5 bases). The CDR3 is made up of 14 amino acids. CDR1 is MNHNS, CDR2 SASEGT, per germline. V lost 1 base and J lost 4, with 11 bases in between. CDR3 DNA sequence: TGTGCCAGCAGTGAAGGGGCAGGGCCGTACGAGCAGTACTTC. Translating gives CASSEGAGPYEQYF.